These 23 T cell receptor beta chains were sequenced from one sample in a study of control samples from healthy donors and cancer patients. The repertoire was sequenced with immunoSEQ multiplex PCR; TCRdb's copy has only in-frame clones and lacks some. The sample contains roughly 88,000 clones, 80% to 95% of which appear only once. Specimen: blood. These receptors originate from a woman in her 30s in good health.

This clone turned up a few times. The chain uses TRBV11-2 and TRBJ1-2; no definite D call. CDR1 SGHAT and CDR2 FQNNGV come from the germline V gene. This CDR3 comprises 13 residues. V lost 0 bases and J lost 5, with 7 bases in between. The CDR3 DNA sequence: TGTGCCAGCAGCTTAGATTTAGCATATGGCTACACCTTC. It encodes CASSLDLAYGYTF.

The CDR3 protein is CATQGNLSPLHF. In DNA, the CDR3 is TGTGCTACCCAAGGGAATCTTTCACCCCTCCACTTT. This chain uses TRBV12-5 with TRBJ1-6; D gene unclear. Germline values: CDR1 LGHNT, CDR2 FRNRAP. Trimming removed 10 bases from V and 9 bases from J, with 13 bases in between. The CDR3 totals 12 residues.

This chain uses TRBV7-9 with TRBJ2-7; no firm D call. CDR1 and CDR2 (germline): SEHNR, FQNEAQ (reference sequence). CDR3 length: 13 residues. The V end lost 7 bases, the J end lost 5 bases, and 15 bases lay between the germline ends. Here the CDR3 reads CASNLLVGNEQYF. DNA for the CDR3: TGTGCCAGCAACCTGCTCGTGGGGAACGAGCAGTACTTC.

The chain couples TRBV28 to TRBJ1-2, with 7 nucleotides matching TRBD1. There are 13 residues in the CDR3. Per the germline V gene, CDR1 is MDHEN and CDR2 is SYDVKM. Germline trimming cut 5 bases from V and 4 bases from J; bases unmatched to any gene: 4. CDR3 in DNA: TGTGCCAGCAGTCCGGGACAGCCCTATGGCTACACCTTC. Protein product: CASSPGQPYGYTF.

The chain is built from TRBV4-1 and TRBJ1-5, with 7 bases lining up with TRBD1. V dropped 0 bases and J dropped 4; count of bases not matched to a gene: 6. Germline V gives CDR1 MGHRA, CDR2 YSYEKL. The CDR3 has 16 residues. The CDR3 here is CASSQEGTGANQPQHF. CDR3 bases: TGCGCCAGCAGCCAAGAAGGAACAGGGGCGAATCAGCCCCAGCATTTT.

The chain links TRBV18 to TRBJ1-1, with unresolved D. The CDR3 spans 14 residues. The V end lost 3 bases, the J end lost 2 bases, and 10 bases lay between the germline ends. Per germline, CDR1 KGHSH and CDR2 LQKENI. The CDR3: CASSPATENTEAFF. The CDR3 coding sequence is TGTGCCAGCTCACCGGCCACAGAAAACACTGAAGCTTTCTTT.

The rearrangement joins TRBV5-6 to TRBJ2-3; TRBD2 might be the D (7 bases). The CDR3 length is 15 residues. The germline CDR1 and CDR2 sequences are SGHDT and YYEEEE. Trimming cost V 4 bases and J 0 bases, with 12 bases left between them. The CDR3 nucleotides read TGTGCCAGCAGCCTCGGGGGGCGAAGCACAGATACGCAGTATTTT. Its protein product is CASSLGGRSTDTQYF. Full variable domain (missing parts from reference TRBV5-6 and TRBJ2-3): DAGVTQSPTHLIKTRGQQVTLRCSPKSGHDTVSWYQQALGQGPQFIFQYYEEEERQRGNFPDRFSGHQFPNYSSELNVNALLLGDSALYLCASSLGGRSTDTQYFGPGTRLTVL.

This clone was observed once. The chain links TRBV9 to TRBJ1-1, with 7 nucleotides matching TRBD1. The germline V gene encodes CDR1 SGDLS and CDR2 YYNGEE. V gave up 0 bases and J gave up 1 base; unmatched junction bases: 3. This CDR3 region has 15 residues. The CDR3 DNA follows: TGTGCCAGCAGCGTAGTTGGGACAGCGAACACTGAAGCTTTCTTT. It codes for CASSVVGTANTEAFF.

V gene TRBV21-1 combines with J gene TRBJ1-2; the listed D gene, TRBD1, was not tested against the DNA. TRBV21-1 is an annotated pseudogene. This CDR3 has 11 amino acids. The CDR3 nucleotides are TGTGCTAAACAGGGGACCTATGGCTACACCTTC. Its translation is CAKQGTYGYTF.

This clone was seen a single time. CDR3: CASSYSSEGNGYTF. The CDR3 DNA sequence: TGTGCCAGCAGTTACTCGAGTGAAGGGAATGGCTACACCTTC. The chain couples TRBV6-5 to TRBJ1-2; D remains ambiguous. Germline CDR1 and CDR2: MNHEY and SVGAGI. This CDR3 is 14 amino acids long. With 0 bases removed from V and 6 bases from J, the gap between germline ends came to 11 bases.

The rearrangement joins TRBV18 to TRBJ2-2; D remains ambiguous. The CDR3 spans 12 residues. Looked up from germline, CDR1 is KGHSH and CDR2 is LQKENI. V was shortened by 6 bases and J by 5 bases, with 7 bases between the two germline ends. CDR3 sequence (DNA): TGTGCCAGCTCCTTAGGGACCGGGGAGCTGTTTTTT. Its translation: CASSLGTGELFF.

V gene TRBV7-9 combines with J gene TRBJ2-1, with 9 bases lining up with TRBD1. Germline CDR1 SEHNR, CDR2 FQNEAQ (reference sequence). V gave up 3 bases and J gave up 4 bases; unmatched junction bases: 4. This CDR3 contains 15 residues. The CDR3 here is CASSFIGQGYNEQFF. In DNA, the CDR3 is TGTGCCAGCAGCTTTATTGGACAGGGGTACAATGAGCAGTTCTTC.

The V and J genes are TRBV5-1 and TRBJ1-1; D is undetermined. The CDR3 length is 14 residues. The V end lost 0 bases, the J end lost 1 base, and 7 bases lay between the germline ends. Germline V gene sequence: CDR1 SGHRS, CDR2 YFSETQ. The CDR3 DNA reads TGCGCCAGCAGCTTGGAGTCGCAGAACACTGAAGCTTTCTTT. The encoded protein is CASSLESQNTEAFF.

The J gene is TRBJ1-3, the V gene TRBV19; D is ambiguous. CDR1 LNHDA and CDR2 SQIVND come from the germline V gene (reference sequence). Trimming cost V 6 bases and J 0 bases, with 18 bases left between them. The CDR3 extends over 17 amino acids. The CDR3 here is CASSTPGRSSSGNTIYF. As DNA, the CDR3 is TGTGCCAGTAGCACTCCCGGACGTTCGAGCTCTGGAAACACCATATATTTT. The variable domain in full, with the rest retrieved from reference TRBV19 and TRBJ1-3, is DGGITQSPKYLFRKEGQNVTLSCEQNLNHDAMYWYRQDPGQGLRLIYYSQIVNDFQKGDIAEGYSVSREKKESFPLTVTSAQKNPTAFYLCASSTPGRSSSGNTIYFGEGSWLTVV.

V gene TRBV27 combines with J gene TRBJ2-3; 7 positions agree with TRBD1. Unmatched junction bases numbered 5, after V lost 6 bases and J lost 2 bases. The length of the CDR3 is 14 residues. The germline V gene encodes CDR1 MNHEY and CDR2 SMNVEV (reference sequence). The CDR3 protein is CASRDRLLTDTQYF. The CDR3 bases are TGTGCCAGCAGGGACAGGCTCCTCACAGATACGCAGTATTTT.

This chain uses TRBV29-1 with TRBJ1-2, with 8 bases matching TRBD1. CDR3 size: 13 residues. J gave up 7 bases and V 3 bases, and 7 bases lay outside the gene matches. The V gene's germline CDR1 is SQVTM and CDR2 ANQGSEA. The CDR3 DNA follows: TGCAGCGTTGACCTAGACAGGGGAGGTGGCTACACCTTC. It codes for CSVDLDRGGGYTF.

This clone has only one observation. The CDR3 region has the DNA TGTGCCAGCAGCCCGGCGACAGGGGGAAGAACTGGAAACACCATATATTTT. Its translation: CASSPATGGRTGNTIYF. V gene TRBV9 combines with J gene TRBJ1-3; TRBD1 aligns across 9 bases. CDR1 and CDR2 (germline): SGDLS, YYNGEE. The V and J ends lost 4 bases and 2 bases, in that order; junction bases with no gene match: 10. The CDR3 is 17 amino acids.

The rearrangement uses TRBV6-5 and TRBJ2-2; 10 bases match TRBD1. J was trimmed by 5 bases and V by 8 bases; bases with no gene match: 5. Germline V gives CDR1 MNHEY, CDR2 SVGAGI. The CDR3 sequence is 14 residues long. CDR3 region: CASDRDRGTGELFF. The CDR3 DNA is TGTGCCAGCGACCGGGACAGGGGTACCGGGGAGCTGTTTTTT.

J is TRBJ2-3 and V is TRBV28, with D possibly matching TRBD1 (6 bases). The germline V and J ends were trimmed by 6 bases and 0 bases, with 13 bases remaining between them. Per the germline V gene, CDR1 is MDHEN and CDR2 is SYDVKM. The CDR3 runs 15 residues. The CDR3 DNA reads TGTGCCAGCAGGGCGCAGGGGCAAAGCACAGATACGCAGTATTTT. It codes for CASRAQGQSTDTQYF.

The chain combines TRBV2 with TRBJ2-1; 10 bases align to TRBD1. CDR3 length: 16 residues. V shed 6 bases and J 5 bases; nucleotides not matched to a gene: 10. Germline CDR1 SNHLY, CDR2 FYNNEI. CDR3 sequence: CASRQFDRGLDNEQFF. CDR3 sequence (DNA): TGTGCCAGCAGACAATTTGACAGGGGGCTCGACAATGAGCAGTTCTTC.

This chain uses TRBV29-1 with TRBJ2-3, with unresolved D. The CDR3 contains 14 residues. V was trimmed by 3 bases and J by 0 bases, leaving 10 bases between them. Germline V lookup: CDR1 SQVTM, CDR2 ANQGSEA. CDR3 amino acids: CSVDLGPSTDTQYF. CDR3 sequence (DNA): TGCAGCGTTGACCTAGGGCCTAGCACAGATACGCAGTATTTT.

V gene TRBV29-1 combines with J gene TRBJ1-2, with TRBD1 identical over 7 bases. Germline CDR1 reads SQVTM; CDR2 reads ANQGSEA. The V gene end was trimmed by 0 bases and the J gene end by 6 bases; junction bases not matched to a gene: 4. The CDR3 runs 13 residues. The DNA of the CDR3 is TGCAGCGTTGAAGAAGGAAGGGGGCATGGCTACACCTTC. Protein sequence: CSVEEGRGHGYTF.

CDR3: CAIKGDVSNQPQHF. DNA of the CDR3: TGTGCCATCAAGGGGGACGTTAGCAATCAGCCCCAGCATTTT. This chain connects TRBV10-3 to TRBJ1-5; perhaps TRBD1 as D (6 bases). This CDR3 comprises 14 residues. Germline V lookup: CDR1 ENHRY, CDR2 SYGVKD. Trimming left V 7 bases short and J 0 bases short, with 10 bases between.